This note documents a single T cell receptor (beta chain) sequence. Its cognate antigen is unknown. The data stem from a study of T cells in Graves' hyperthyroidism and ophthalmopathy. Findings and limits, study-wide: A model built on 13 V-J features separated ophthalmopathy from stable hyperthyroidism.

Diagnosing involved the use of clinical symptoms, serum thyroxine and TRAb, thyroid ultrasound and orbital computed tomography. RNA transcripts yielded amplified TCR beta CDR3 regions. A first-round RT-PCR of the TCR CDR3 used the HTBI primer set. MiXCR, run by TCRdb on the multiplex PCR reads, gives a single entry per CDR3 protein. The repertoire holds 95,000 to 110,000 distinct CDR3 sequences, with approximately 48% as singletons. This CDR3 is 15 amino acids long. Germline V gene lookup returns CDR1 SEHNR and CDR2 FQNEAQ (reference sequence). Trimming cost V 3 bases and J 5 bases; bases outside gene matches: 9.

The genes are TRBV7-9 and TRBJ2-5; 7 bases agree with TRBD2. This receptor was obtained from a man in his forties with Graves' hyperthyroidism. Sequencing input: blood. Here the CDR3 reads CASSFGGGAKETQYF. The CDR3 coding sequence is TGTGCCAGCAGCTTTGGGGGAGGGGCGAAGGAGACCCAGTACTTC.